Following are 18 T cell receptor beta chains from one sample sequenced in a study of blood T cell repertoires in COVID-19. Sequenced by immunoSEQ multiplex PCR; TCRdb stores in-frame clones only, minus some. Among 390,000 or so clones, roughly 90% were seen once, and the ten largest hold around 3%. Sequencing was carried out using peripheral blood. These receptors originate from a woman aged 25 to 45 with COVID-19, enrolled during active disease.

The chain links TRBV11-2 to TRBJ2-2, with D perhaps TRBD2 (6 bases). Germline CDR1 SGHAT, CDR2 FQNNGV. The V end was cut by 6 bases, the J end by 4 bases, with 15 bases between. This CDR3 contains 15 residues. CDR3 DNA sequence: TGTGCCAGCAGGCAGACTAGTTGGGCCACCGGGGAGCTGTTTTTT. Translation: CASRQTSWATGELFF.

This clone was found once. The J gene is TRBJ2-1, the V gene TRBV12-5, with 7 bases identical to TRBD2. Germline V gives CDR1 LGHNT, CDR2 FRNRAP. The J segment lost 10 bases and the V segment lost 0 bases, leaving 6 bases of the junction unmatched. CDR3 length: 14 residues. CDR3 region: CASGLVGDYREQFF. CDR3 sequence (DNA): TGTGCTAGTGGTTTGGTGGGGGACTATAGGGAGCAGTTCTTC.

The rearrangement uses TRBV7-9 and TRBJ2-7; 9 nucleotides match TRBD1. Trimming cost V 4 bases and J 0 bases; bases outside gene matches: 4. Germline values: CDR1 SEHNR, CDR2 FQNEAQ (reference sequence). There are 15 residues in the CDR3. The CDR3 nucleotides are TGTGCCAGCAGCTCCGGACAGGGGAACTCCTACGAGCAGTACTTC. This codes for CASSSGQGNSYEQYF.

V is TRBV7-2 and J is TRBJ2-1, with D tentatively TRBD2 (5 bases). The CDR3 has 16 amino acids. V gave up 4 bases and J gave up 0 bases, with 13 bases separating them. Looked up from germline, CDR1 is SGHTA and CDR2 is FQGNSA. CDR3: CASSSLGLASYNEQFF. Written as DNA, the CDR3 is TGTGCCAGCAGCTCCCTAGGGCTAGCCTCCTACAATGAGCAGTTCTTC.

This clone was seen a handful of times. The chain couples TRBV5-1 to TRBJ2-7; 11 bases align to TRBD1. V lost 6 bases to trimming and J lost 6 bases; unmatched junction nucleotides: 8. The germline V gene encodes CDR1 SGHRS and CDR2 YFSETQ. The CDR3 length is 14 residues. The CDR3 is CASTVGQGALEQYF. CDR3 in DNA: TGCGCCAGCACCGTAGGACAGGGGGCCCTCGAGCAGTACTTC.

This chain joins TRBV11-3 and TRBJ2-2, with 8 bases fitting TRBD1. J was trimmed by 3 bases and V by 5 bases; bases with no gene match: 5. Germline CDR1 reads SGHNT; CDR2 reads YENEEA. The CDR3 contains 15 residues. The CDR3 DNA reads TGTGCCAGCAGCGTGACAGGGGCGGACACCGGGGAGCTGTTTTTT. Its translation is CASSVTGADTGELFF.

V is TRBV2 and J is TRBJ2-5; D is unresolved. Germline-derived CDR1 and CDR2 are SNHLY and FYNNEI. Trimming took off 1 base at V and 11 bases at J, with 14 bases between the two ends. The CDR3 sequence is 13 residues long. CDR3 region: CASSEGGPRHQYF. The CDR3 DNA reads TGTGCCAGCAGTGAAGGTGGGCCCCGGCATCAGTACTTC.

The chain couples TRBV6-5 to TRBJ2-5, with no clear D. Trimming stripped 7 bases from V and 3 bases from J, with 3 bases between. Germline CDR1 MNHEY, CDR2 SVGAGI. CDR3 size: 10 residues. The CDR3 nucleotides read TGTGCCAGCACTGAAGAGACCCAGTACTTC. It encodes CASTEETQYF.

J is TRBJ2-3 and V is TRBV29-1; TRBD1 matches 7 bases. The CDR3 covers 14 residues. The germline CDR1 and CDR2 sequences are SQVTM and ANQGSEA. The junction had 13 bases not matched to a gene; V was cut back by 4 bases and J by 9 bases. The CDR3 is CSVGGGPMGSTQYF. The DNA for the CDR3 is TGCAGCGTTGGAGGGGGCCCGATGGGGAGCACGCAGTATTTT.

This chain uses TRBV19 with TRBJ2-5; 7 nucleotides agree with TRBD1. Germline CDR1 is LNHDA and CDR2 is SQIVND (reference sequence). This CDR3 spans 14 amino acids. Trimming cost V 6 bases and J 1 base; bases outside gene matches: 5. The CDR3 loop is CASSPRDSQETQYF. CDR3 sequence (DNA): TGTGCCAGTAGCCCCCGGGACAGCCAAGAGACCCAGTACTTC.

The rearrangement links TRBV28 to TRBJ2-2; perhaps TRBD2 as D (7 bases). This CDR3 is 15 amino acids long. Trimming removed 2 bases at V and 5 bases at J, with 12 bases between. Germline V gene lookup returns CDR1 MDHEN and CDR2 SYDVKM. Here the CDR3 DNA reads TGTGCCAGCAGTTTAGGGGGGGCTGGGACCGGGGAGCTGTTTTTT. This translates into CASSLGGAGTGELFF.

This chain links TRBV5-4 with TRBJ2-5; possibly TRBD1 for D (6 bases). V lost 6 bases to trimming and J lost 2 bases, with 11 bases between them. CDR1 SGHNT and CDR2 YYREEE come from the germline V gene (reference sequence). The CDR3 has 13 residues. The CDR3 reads CASTRTAQETQYF. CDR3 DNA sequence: TGTGCCAGCACCAGGACAGCTCAAGAGACCCAGTACTTC.

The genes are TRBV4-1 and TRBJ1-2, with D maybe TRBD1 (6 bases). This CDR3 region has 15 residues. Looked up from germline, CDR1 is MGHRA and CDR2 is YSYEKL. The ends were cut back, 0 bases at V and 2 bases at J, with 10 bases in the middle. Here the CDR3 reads CASSQDRTENYGYTF. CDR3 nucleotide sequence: TGCGCCAGCAGCCAAGATCGGACAGAAAACTATGGCTACACCTTC.

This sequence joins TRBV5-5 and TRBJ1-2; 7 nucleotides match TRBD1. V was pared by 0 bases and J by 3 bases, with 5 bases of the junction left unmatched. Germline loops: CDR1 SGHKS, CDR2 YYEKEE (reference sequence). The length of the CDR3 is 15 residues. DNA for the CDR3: TGTGCCAGCAGCTTGGCCCAGGGGGGATACTATGGCTACACCTTC. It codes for CASSLAQGGYYGYTF.

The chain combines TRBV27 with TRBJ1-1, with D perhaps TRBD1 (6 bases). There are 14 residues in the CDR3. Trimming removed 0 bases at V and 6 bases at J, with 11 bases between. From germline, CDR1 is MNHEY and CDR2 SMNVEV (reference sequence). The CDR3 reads CASSLSQGAAEAFF. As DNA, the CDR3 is TGTGCCAGCAGTTTATCACAGGGCGCGGCTGAAGCTTTCTTT.

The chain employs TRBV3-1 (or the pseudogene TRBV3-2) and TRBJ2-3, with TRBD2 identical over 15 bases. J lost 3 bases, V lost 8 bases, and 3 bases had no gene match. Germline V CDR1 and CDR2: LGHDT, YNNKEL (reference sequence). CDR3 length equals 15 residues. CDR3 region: CASQGLAGGTDTQYF. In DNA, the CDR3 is TGTGCCAGCCAGGGACTAGCGGGGGGTACAGATACGCAGTATTTT.

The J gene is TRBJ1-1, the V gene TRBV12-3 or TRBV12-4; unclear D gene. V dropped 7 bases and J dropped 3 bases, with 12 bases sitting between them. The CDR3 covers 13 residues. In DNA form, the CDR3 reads TGTGCCAGCACCACCCGCGGGGACACTGAAGCTTTCTTT. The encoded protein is CASTTRGDTEAFF.

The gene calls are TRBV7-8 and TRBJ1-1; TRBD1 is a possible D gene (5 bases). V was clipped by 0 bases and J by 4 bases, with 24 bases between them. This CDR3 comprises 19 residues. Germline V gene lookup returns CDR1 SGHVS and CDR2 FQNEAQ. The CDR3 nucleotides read TGTGCCAGCAGCTTAGCGAGAAAAGGGACTGTTTCTTATCGCACTGAAGCTTTCTTT. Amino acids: CASSLARKGTVSYRTEAFF.